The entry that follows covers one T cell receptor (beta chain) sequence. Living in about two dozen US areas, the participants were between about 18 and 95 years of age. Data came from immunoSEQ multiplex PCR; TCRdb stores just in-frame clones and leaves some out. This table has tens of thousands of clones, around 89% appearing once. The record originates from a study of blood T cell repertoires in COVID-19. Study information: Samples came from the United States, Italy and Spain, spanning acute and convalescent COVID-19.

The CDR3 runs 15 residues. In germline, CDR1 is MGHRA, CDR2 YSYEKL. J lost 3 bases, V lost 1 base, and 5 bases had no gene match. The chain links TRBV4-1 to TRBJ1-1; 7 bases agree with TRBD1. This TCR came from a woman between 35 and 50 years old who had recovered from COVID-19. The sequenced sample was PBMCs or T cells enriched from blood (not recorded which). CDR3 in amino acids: CASSQVGRGDTEAFF. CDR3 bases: TGCGCCAGCAGCCAAGTCGGCAGGGGGGACACTGAAGCTTTCTTT.